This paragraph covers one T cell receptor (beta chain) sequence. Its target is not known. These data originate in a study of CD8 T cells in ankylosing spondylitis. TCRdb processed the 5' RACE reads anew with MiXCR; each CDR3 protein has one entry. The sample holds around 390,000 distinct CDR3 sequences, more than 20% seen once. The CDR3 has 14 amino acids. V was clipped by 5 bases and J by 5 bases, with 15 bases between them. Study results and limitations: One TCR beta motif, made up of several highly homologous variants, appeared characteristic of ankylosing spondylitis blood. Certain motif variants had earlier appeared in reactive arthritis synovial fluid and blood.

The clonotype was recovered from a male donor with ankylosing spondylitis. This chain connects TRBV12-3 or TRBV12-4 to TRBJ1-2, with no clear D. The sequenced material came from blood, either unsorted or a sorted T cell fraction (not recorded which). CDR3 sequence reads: CASSTSGDRYGYTF. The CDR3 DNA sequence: TGTGCCAGCAGTACCAGTGGGGATCGGTATGGCTACACCTTC.